A single sample gave rise to the 26 T cell receptor beta chains below, sequenced in a study of T cells in Graves' hyperthyroidism and ophthalmopathy (dated by TCRdb to the late 2010s). Library generation was performed with multiplex PCR. Reads for this sample came from an Illumina HiSeq 2000. Amplification of TCR beta CDR3 regions was carried out from RNA transcripts. A first-round RT-PCR of the TCR CDR3 used the HTBI primer set with the Qiagen OneStep RT-PCR kit. TCRdb redid the processing of the public reads, applying fastp at Q25 and MiXCR, and retained in-frame beta chains. Under each unique CDR3 protein, matching rows form one entry showing the most common genes and DNA. A total of about 96,000 distinct CDR3 sequences appear in this sample, over 50% of them only once. The top ten clones comprise roughly 27% of the sample. The sequencing sample was made of blood. Every receptor here comes from a woman aged 40 to 55 with Graves' hyperthyroidism.

This clonotype was recorded once. V and J are TRBV19 and TRBJ1-5, with 10 bases identical to TRBD1. This CDR3 is 15 amino acids long. The germline V gene encodes CDR1 LNHDA and CDR2 SQIVND (reference sequence). V was clipped by 10 bases and J by 6 bases; unmatched bases: 12. DNA for the CDR3: TGTGCCACCATGCAGCCGGGACAGGGGAGTCAGCCCCAGCATTTT. Amino acids: CATMQPGQGSQPQHF.

The rearrangement uses TRBV6-5 and TRBJ1-2; D is unclear. V was cut by 5 bases and J by 7 bases, with 5 bases left in between. The CDR3 runs to 10 residues. Per the germline V gene, CDR1 is MNHEY and CDR2 is SVGAGI. Here the CDR3 reads CASSHTGYTF. The CDR3 coding sequence is TGTGCCAGCAGTCACACTGGCTACACCTTC.

Only one count was recorded for this clonotype. J is TRBJ2-5 and V is TRBV25-1, with 8 bases aligning to TRBD2. The trim removed 9 bases at V and 2 bases at J, leaving 11 bases unmatched. The CDR3 contains 15 residues. Germline V gives CDR1 MGHDK, CDR2 SYGVNS. The CDR3: CASRGGAGGQETQYF. DNA of the CDR3: TGTGCCAGTAGGGGGGGCGCGGGAGGACAAGAGACCCAGTACTTC. The whole variable domain, filled in from reference TRBV25-1 and TRBJ2-5, reads EADIYQTPRYLVIGTGKKITLECSQTMGHDKMYWYQQDPGMELHLIHYSYGVNSTEKGDLSSESTVSRIRTEHFPLTLESARPSHTSQYLCASRGGAGGQETQYFGPGTRLLVL.

Regarding this clonotype: This sequence may be a read error, since a much larger clone differs from it by one base. The chain links TRBV5-4 to TRBJ1-2, with 8 bases matching TRBD1. The CDR3 contains 14 residues. In germline, CDR1 is SGHNT, CDR2 YYREEE (reference sequence). The CDR3 loop reads CASRVSGGKDGCTF. CDR3 in DNA: TGTGCCAGCAGGGTCTCAGGGGGCAAGGATGGCTGCACCTTC.

The table lists this clonotype with many counts. The rearrangement joins TRBV3-1 to TRBJ2-2; no clear D. The CDR3 sequence is 12 residues long. Deletions cut 1 base from V and 7 bases from J, with 4 bases between. Germline CDR1 and CDR2: LGHDT and YNNKEL (reference sequence). CDR3 nucleotide sequence: TGTGCCAGCAGCCAAGTTTACGGGGAGCTGTTTTTT. This sequence encodes CASSQVYGELFF.

The chain carries TRBV29-1 and TRBJ2-2; the match to TRBD1 covers 7 bases. Germline V gene sequence: CDR1 SQVTM, CDR2 ANQGSEA. Trimming removed 3 bases from V and 1 base from J; junction bases left unmatched: 2. The CDR3 consists of 14 residues. This CDR3 reads CSVDRTGNTGELFF. The CDR3 coding sequence is TGCAGCGTTGATAGGACAGGGAACACCGGGGAGCTGTTTTTT.

This clonotype was recorded at least ten times. The rearrangement uses TRBV9 and TRBJ2-6; a possible D gene is TRBD2 (6 bases). The V gene's germline CDR1 is SGDLS and CDR2 YYNGEE. V was cut by 0 bases and J by 2 bases, with 15 bases left in between. CDR3 length: 18 residues. This CDR3 reads CASSVGGGLVTGANVLTF. The DNA for the CDR3 is TGTGCCAGCAGCGTAGGTGGAGGGCTGGTCACTGGGGCCAACGTCCTGACTTTC. Full variable domain (rest looked up from reference TRBV9 and TRBJ2-6): DSGVTQTPKHLITATGQRVTLRCSPRSGDLSVYWYQQSLDQGLQFLIQYYNGEERAKGNILERFSAQQFPDLHSELNLSSLELGDSALYFCASSVGGGLVTGANVLTFGAGSRLTVL.

V usage is TRBV19 and J usage is TRBJ1-5; D is uncertain. This CDR3 contains 15 residues. The germline V gene encodes CDR1 LNHDA and CDR2 SQIVND (reference sequence). V was clipped by 2 bases and J by 0 bases, with 8 bases between them. The CDR3 spells CASSIRGNSNQPQHF. The CDR3 coding sequence is TGTGCCAGTAGTATAAGAGGGAATAGCAATCAGCCCCAGCATTTT.

This clonotype was seen a handful of times. The V gene is TRBV12-3 or TRBV12-4, the J gene TRBJ2-5, with D perhaps TRBD1 or TRBD2 (5 bases each). This CDR3 is built from 13 residues. V was clipped by 5 bases and J by 2 bases, with 9 bases between them. CDR3 DNA sequence: TGTGCCAGCAGTCCCTGGGGGCAAGAGACCCAGTACTTC. It encodes CASSPWGQETQYF.

In the case of this clonotype: A much larger clone lies a single base off, so this may be a read error. This sequence joins TRBV12-3 or TRBV12-4 and TRBJ1-1; TRBD1 matches at 7 bases. The CDR3 sequence is 13 residues long. The CDR3 bases are TGTGCCACCTCACAGGGGCTGGGGACTGAAGCTTCCTTT. Translation gives CATSQGLGTEASF.

This clonotype was detected only a few times. One junction end disagrees with the germline gene, perhaps due to a read error. This rearrangement joins TRBV7-2 to TRBJ1-2, with 12 nucleotides matching TRBD1. Germline V gene data show CDR1 as SGHTA and CDR2 as FQGNSA. The CDR3 loop spans 17 amino acids. The CDR3 loop is CASSQDRGTGGANGYTF. DNA of the CDR3: TGCGCCAGCAGCCAAGATCGCGGGACAGGGGGCGCAAATGGCTACACCTTC. The whole variable domain, filled in from reference TRBV7-2 and TRBJ1-2, reads GAGVSQSPSNKVTEKGKDVELRCDPISGHTALYWYRQSLGQGLEFLIYFQGNSAPDKSGLPSDRFSAERTGGSVSTLTIQRTQQEDSAVYLCASSQDRGTGGANGYTFGSGTRLTVV.

The chain uses TRBV25-1 and TRBJ2-5; D gene unclear. CDR3 length: 11 residues. Trimming removed 8 bases from V and 5 bases from J, with 9 bases in between. Germline CDR1 reads MGHDK; CDR2 reads SYGVNS. The CDR3 sequence: CASLLLETQYF. CDR3 nucleotides: TGTGCCAGCTTATTATTGGAGACCCAGTACTTC.

The gene calls are TRBV29-1 and TRBJ1-5; TRBD1 agrees at 9 bases. Trimming cost V 7 bases and J 5 bases; bases outside gene matches: 6. CDR3 length: 13 residues. Germline CDR1 is SQVTM and CDR2 is ANQGSEA. The CDR3: CSAGQGDYQPQHF. CDR3 in DNA: TGCAGCGCGGGACAGGGCGATTATCAGCCCCAGCATTTT.

This sequence joins TRBV14 and TRBJ1-2; D is unresolved. V was trimmed by 1 base and J by 0 bases, leaving 15 bases between them. The germline V gene has CDR1 SGHDN and CDR2 FVKESK. The CDR3 has 17 amino acids. Here the CDR3 reads CASSQGGGSKANYGYTF. The CDR3 region has the DNA TGTGCCAGCAGCCAAGGGGGAGGGTCAAAAGCTAACTATGGCTACACCTTC.

J is TRBJ1-4 and V is TRBV2; TRBD1 might be the D (5 bases). This CDR3 has 15 residues. V lost 7 bases and J lost 0, with 12 bases in between. CDR1 and CDR2 (germline): SNHLY, FYNNEI. The CDR3 loop is CASTLDRPTNEKLFF. The CDR3 DNA follows: TGTGCCAGCACCCTCGACAGACCAACTAATGAAAAACTGTTTTTT.

The rearrangement joins TRBV29-1 to TRBJ2-5; no clear D gene. Trimming cost V 5 bases and J 5 bases, with 21 bases left between them. The CDR3 spans 15 residues. Germline V CDR1 and CDR2: SQVTM, ANQGSEA. CDR3 bases: TGCAGCGTTTCTAAGGACGGCGGACGGTATGAGACCCAGTACTTC. Protein: CSVSKDGGRYETQYF.

About this clonotype: The CDR3 ends on some other residue instead of the conserved phenylalanine or tryptophan, so this is likely a read error. The chain carries TRBV13 and TRBJ2-7; D possibly corresponds to TRBD2 (5 bases). The germline V gene encodes CDR1 PRHDT and CDR2 FYEKMQ (reference sequence). The V and J ends lost 2 bases and 4 bases respectively, with 15 bases between them. The CDR3 runs 15 residues. CDR3 sequence (DNA): TGTGCCAGCAGCTTATCCTCGGGATCGATTTACGAGCAGTACCCC. Its protein is CASSLSSGSIYEQYP.

The sample holds a few counts of this clonotype. The chain joins TRBV9 to TRBJ1-6; TRBD1 agrees at 9 bases. With 5 bases clipped from V and 7 bases from J, the junction kept 16 bases outside the gene matches. Germline lookup yields CDR1 SGDLS and CDR2 YYNGEE. This CDR3 spans 18 amino acids. The CDR3 protein is CASSLRTGAHYKNSPLHF. The CDR3, as DNA: TGTGCCAGCAGTCTTCGGACAGGGGCCCATTATAAGAATTCACCCCTCCACTTT.

In DNA, the CDR3 is TGCGCCAGCAGCTTAGGGGCGGGACAGGCCAACCAAGAGACCCAGTACTTC. Amino acids: CASSLGAGQANQETQYF. J is TRBJ2-5 and V is TRBV5-1, with 8 bases aligning to TRBD1. CDR1 is SGHRS, CDR2 YFSETQ, per germline. Germline trimming cut 2 bases from V and 0 bases from J; bases unmatched to any gene: 9. This CDR3 is built from 17 residues. The full variable domain, in which reference TRBV5-1 and TRBJ2-5 provide the parts outside the CDR3, is KAGVTQTPRYLIKTRGQQVTLSCSPISGHRSVSWYQQTPGQGLQFLFEYFSETQRNKGNFPGRFSGRQFSNSRSEMNVSTLELGDSALYLCASSLGAGQANQETQYFGPGTRLLVL.

V usage is TRBV7-3 and J usage is TRBJ1-1; D is possibly TRBD1 (6 bases). This CDR3 comprises 14 residues. V gave up 1 base and J gave up 3 bases, with 9 bases separating them. The germline gives CDR1 SGHTA, CDR2 FQGTGA. The CDR3 DNA reads TGTGCCAGCAGCTTAAGCAGGGGTTACACTGAAGCTTTCTTT. Its translation is CASSLSRGYTEAFF.

With respect to this clonotype: One junction end does not reproduce the germline sequence, and a read error may be involved. The chain uses TRBV19 and TRBJ1-3; D call uncertain. Germline V gene data show CDR1 as LNHDA and CDR2 as SQIVND (reference sequence). The CDR3 covers 11 residues. The CDR3 loop is CASRSGNTTYF. CDR3 nucleotide sequence: TGTGCCAGTAGATCCGGGAACACCACATATTTT.

The V gene is TRBV20-1, the J gene TRBJ1-1, with TRBD1 as a possible D gene (5 bases). In germline, CDR1 is DFQATT, CDR2 SNEGSKA (reference sequence). The CDR3 consists of 13 residues. The CDR3 DNA reads TGCAGGGCACAACAGGCGGTAGGCACTGAAGCTTTCTTT. Its translation is CRAQQAVGTEAFF.

This clonotype was seen just once. This chain links TRBV7-8 with TRBJ2-7, with 8 positions matching TRBD2. This CDR3 region has 16 residues. Per germline, CDR1 SGHVS and CDR2 FQNEAQ. Unmatched junction bases numbered 12, after V lost 5 bases and J lost 3 bases. The CDR3 here is CASSPTSAPTLYEQYF. The CDR3 nucleotides are TGTGCCAGCAGCCCGACTAGCGCTCCTACCCTCTACGAGCAGTACTTC.

At least ten counts were recorded for this clonotype. In DNA, the CDR3 is TGTGCCAGCAGCCCCCGGGGGGGACGGAACACTGAAGCTTTCTTT. Amino acid sequence: CASSPRGGRNTEAFF. V gene TRBV7-3 combines with J gene TRBJ1-1; TRBD1 might be the D (5 bases). CDR1 SGHTA and CDR2 FQGTGA come from the germline V gene. This CDR3 has 15 amino acids. Trimming took 5 bases from V and 1 from J, leaving 14 bases between them. The whole variable domain, filled in from reference TRBV7-3 and TRBJ1-1, reads GAGVSQTPSNKVTEKGKYVELRCDPISGHTALYWYRQSLGQGPEFLIYFQGTGAADDSGLPNDRFFAVRPEGSVSTLKIQRTERGDSAVYLCASSPRGGRNTEAFFGQGTRLTVV.

This sequence joins TRBV20-1 and TRBJ1-2; the D gene is possibly TRBD1 (6 bases). CDR1 is DFQATT, CDR2 SNEGSKA, per germline (reference sequence). This CDR3 is built from 17 residues. The V gene lost 4 bases and the J gene lost 5 bases, with 26 bases spanning the gap. CDR3 residues: CSAKQGTIFASRYGYTF. The CDR3 DNA sequence: TGCAGTGCTAAGCAGGGGACGATATTTGCCTCCCGATATGGCTACACCTTC.

This clonotype was found many times. The chain uses TRBV7-9 and TRBJ1-1; perhaps TRBD1 as D (5 bases). V lost 5 bases to trimming and J lost 4 bases, with 14 bases between them. The CDR3 totals 14 residues. Germline loops: CDR1 SEHNR, CDR2 FQNEAQ (reference sequence). The CDR3 region is CASSIQWGLTEAFF. CDR3 DNA: TGTGCCAGCAGCATCCAGTGGGGCCTCACTGAAGCTTTCTTT.